Listed here are 10 T cell receptor beta chains from one sample, sequenced in a study of blood T cell repertoires in COVID-19. Generated by immunoSEQ multiplex PCR, the TCRdb table keeps only in-frame clones and is missing some. The sample has about 440,000 clones; about nine tenths are singletons. Sample: PBMCs or T cells enriched from blood (not recorded which). The receptor set was obtained from a young man who had recovered from COVID-19.

The rearrangement links TRBV19 to TRBJ1-2; 10 nucleotides agree with TRBD1. Germline assignment: CDR1 LNHDA and CDR2 SQIVND (reference sequence). V shed 10 bases and J 4 bases; nucleotides not matched to a gene: 6. CDR3 length: 13 amino acids. CDR3 loop: CATGTGAFYGYTF. Written as DNA, the CDR3 is TGTGCCACCGGGACAGGGGCTTTCTATGGCTACACCTTC. The whole variable domain, filled in from reference TRBV19 and TRBJ1-2, reads DGGITQSPKYLFRKEGQNVTLSCEQNLNHDAMYWYRQDPGQGLRLIYYSQIVNDFQKGDIAEGYSVSREKKESFPLTVTSAQKNPTAFYLCATGTGAFYGYTFGSGTRLTVV.

This clone has more than one count but fewer than ten. This chain joins TRBV10-3 and TRBJ1-5; D gene ambiguous. The germline V gene has CDR1 ENHRY and CDR2 SYGVKD. The V gene lost 0 bases and the J gene lost 0 bases, with 9 bases spanning the gap. This CDR3 has 16 amino acids. The CDR3 region has the DNA TGTGCCATCAGTGAGTCGTTGGCAAATAGCAATCAGCCCCAGCATTTT. Protein sequence: CAISESLANSNQPQHF.

The rearrangement uses TRBV5-1 and TRBJ2-2, with 10 positions matching TRBD1. The CDR3 extends over 15 amino acids. V shed 4 bases, J shed 4 bases, and the junction held 4 bases outside the gene matches. Germline V gene data show CDR1 as SGHRS and CDR2 as YFSETQ. The CDR3 bases are TGCGCCAGCAGCGAGACAGGGGGCAGCACCGGGGAGCTGTTTTTT. Protein sequence: CASSETGGSTGELFF.

CDR3 in DNA: TGTGCCAGCAGCCGATTGACTAGCGCCACAGATACGCAGTATTTT. Residues: CASSRLTSATDTQYF. The chain combines TRBV3-1 (or the pseudogene TRBV3-2) with TRBJ2-3, with 8 bases matching TRBD2. J gave up 2 bases and V 4 bases, and 5 bases lay outside the gene matches. Germline CDR1 is LGHDT and CDR2 is YNNKEL (reference sequence). The CDR3 has 15 amino acids.

The chain recombines TRBV7-3 with TRBJ1-1; 9 bases match TRBD1. Germline V gives CDR1 SGHTA, CDR2 FQGTGA. This CDR3 contains 16 residues. The V and J ends lost 5 bases and 0 bases, in that order; junction bases with no gene match: 7. CDR3 amino acids: CASSAGTGNLNTEAFF. The CDR3 DNA sequence: TGTGCCAGCAGCGCTGGGACAGGGAATTTGAACACTGAAGCTTTCTTT. The whole variable domain, remainder taken from reference TRBV7-3 and TRBJ1-1, is GAGVSQTPSNKVTEKGKYVELRCDPISGHTALYWYRQSLGQGPEFLIYFQGTGAADDSGLPNDRFFAVRPEGSVSTLKIQRTERGDSAVYLCASSAGTGNLNTEAFFGQGTRLTVV.

This chain uses TRBV5-1 with TRBJ1-1; D is uncertain. The CDR3 contains 13 residues. Trimming pared 5 bases from V and 4 bases from J, leaving 12 bases between. CDR1 SGHRS and CDR2 YFSETQ come from the germline V gene. The CDR3 nucleotides are TGCGCCAGCAGTCGCAGCGGGCTCACTGAAGCTTTCTTT. This gives the protein CASSRSGLTEAFF.

The chain has TRBV2 and TRBJ1-4, with 10 bases matching TRBD1. CDR3 size: 15 residues. Unmatched junction bases numbered 12, after V lost 7 bases and J lost 10 bases. Germline CDR1 SNHLY, CDR2 FYNNEI. For the CDR3, the DNA is TGTGCCAGCATGGCCTACGGGACAGGGGCCCGAAAACTGTTTTTT. It yields the protein CASMAYGTGARKLFF.

This clone is a singleton in its sample. V and J are TRBV7-9 and TRBJ1-5; D may be TRBD1 (6 bases). Germline CDR1 reads SEHNR; CDR2 reads FQNEAQ (reference sequence). Trimming removed 5 bases at V and 4 bases at J, with 18 bases between. CDR3 length equals 16 residues. The CDR3 is CASSRGRGQGNQPQHF. The CDR3 DNA follows: TGTGCCAGCAGCCGAGGGCGGGGGCAAGGTAATCAGCCCCAGCATTTT.

The rearrangement uses TRBV7-9 and TRBJ1-1, with D possibly being TRBD1 (5 bases). CDR1 SEHNR and CDR2 FQNEAQ come from the germline V gene (reference sequence). The ends were cut back, 5 bases at V and 7 bases at J, with 20 bases in the middle. There are 15 residues in the CDR3. The CDR3 loop reads CASSPSRQGRGEAFF. The DNA for the CDR3 is TGTGCCAGCAGCCCCTCCCGTCAGGGAAGGGGTGAAGCTTTCTTT.

The chain links TRBV19 to TRBJ2-5; 7 bases are shared with TRBD1. CDR1 is LNHDA, CDR2 SQIVND, per germline (reference sequence). The V and J ends lost 7 bases and 4 bases, in that order; junction bases with no gene match: 9. The CDR3 runs to 14 residues. Here the CDR3 reads CASNPTGWLETQYF. The CDR3 nucleotides are TGTGCCAGTAACCCGACAGGGTGGCTAGAGACCCAGTACTTC.